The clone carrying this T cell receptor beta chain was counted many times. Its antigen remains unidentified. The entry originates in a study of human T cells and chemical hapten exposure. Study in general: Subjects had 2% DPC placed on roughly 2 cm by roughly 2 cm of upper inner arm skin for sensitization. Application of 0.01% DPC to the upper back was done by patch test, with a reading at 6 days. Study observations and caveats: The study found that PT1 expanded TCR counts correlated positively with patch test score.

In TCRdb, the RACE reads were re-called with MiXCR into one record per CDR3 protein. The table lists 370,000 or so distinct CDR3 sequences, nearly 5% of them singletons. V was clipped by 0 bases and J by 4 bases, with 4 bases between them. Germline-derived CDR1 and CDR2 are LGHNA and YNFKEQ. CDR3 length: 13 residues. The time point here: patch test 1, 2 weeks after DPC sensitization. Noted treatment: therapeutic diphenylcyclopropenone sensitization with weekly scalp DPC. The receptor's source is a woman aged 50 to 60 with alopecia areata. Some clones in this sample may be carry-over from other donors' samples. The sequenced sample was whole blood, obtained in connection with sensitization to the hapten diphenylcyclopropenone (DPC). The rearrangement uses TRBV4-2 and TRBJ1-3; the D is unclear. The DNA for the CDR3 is TGTGCCAGCAGCCAAGATCTGGGAAACACCATATATTTT. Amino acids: CASSQDLGNTIYF.